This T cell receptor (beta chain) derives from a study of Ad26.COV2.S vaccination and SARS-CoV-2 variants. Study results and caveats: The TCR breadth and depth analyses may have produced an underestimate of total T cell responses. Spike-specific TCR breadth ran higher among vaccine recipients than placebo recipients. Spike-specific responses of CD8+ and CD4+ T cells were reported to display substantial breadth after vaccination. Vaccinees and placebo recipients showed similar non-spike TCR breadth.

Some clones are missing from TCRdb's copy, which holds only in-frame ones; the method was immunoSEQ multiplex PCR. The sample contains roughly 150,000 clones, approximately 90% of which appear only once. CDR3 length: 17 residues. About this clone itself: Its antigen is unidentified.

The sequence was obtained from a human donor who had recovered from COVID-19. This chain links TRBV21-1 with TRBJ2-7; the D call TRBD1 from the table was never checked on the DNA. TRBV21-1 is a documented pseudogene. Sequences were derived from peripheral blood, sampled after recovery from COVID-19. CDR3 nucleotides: TGTGCCAGCACCCAGACTGGGGGGGGGACAGGGGGCTACGAGCAGTACTTC. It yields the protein CASTQTGGGTGGYEQYF.